A single sample is the source of the 9 T cell receptor beta chains below, sequenced in a study of CD8 T cells in Susac syndrome. cDNA came from about 0.5 to 1 ug RNA primed by random hexamers. TCRdb ran MiXCR on the immunoSEQ multiplex PCR reads and lists one entry per CDR3 protein. The table lists tens of thousands of distinct CDR3 sequences, 94% of them singletons. Sequencing input: CD8+ T cells from PBMCs. These receptors were collected from a human donor in good health.

The chain uses TRBV20-1 and TRBJ2-1, with TRBD1 matching 9 bases. The CDR3 extends over 14 amino acids. Germline CDR1 reads DFQATT; CDR2 reads SNEGSKA (reference sequence). Trimming cost V 8 bases and J 6 bases; bases outside gene matches: 11. This CDR3 reads CSRRGDRDINEQFF. CDR3 DNA sequence: TGCAGTCGAAGGGGGGACAGGGATATCAATGAGCAGTTCTTC.

The CDR3 DNA reads as TGCGCCAGCAGCCAAATCCCGATCTCCTACAATGAGCAGTTCTTC. It yields the protein CASSQIPISYNEQFF. The genes are TRBV4-1 and TRBJ2-1, with D hard to call. Per germline, CDR1 MGHRA and CDR2 YSYEKL. The V gene lost 2 bases and the J gene lost 0 bases, with 8 bases spanning the gap. This CDR3 spans 15 amino acids.

This rearrangement joins TRBV6-2 or TRBV6-3 to TRBJ1-1; D uncertain. The V and J ends lost 5 bases and 5 bases respectively, with 9 bases between them. Germline values: CDR1 MNHEY, CDR2 SVGEGT. There are 12 residues in the CDR3. The CDR3 loop is CASSPTGTEAFF. CDR3 sequence (DNA): TGTGCCAGCAGTCCCACGGGAACTGAAGCTTTCTTT.

The chain carries TRBV19 and TRBJ1-5, with D uncertain. This CDR3 is built from 15 residues. Per germline, CDR1 LNHDA and CDR2 SQIVND (reference sequence). Trimming stripped 3 bases from V and 2 bases from J, with 11 bases between. The CDR3 is CASSMTIGGNQPQHF. The CDR3 nucleotides read TGTGCCAGTAGTATGACTATTGGGGGCAATCAGCCCCAGCATTTT.

The chain recombines TRBV7-2 with TRBJ1-5; D is unresolved. The CDR3 runs 14 residues. The germline V gene encodes CDR1 SGHTA and CDR2 FQGNSA. V gave up 5 bases and J gave up 2 bases, with 10 bases separating them. The CDR3 nucleotides are TGTGCCAGCAGCCGGTGGTTCGGCAATCAGCCCCAGCATTTT. Amino acids: CASSRWFGNQPQHF. Combining the CDR3 with reference TRBV7-2 and TRBJ1-5 gives the whole variable domain GAGVSQSPSNKVTEKGKDVELRCDPISGHTALYWYRQSLGQGLEFLIYFQGNSAPDKSGLPSDRFSAERTGGSVSTLTIQRTQQEDSAVYLCASSRWFGNQPQHFGDGTRLSIL.

This rearrangement joins TRBV4-1 to TRBJ1-2; D is unclear. The CDR3 consists of 13 residues. Trimming pared 5 bases from V and 5 bases from J, leaving 12 bases between. CDR1 and CDR2 (germline): MGHRA, YSYEKL. The CDR3: CASSVEESYGYTF. CDR3 nucleotides: TGCGCCAGCAGCGTGGAGGAATCTTATGGCTACACCTTC.

The chain couples TRBV6-5 to TRBJ2-7, with D maybe TRBD1 (6 bases). Germline CDR1 and CDR2: MNHEY and SVGAGI. Between the trimmed V and J ends, which lost 5 bases and 2 bases, there was a span of 16 bases. The CDR3 covers 15 residues. CDR3 DNA sequence: TGTGCCAGCAGTCCTGGGGCACAGGGAACCTACGAGCAGTACGTC. This encodes CASSPGAQGTYEQYV.

Written as DNA, the CDR3 is TGCGCCAGCAGCCTTGGGCCCTCCACAGGGGACGAGCAGTACTTC. Translated: CASSLGPSTGDEQYF. The chain employs TRBV4-1 and TRBJ2-7, with 7 bases fitting TRBD1. The ends lost 4 bases at V and 5 bases at J; junction bases unmatched: 11. The CDR3 is 15 amino acids. Germline CDR1 MGHRA, CDR2 YSYEKL.

V usage is TRBV5-6 and J usage is TRBJ2-1; 8 bases agree with TRBD2. The CDR3 spans 14 residues. V shed 5 bases and J 6 bases; nucleotides not matched to a gene: 7. Germline-derived CDR1 and CDR2 are SGHDT and YYEEEE. DNA for the CDR3: TGTGCCAGCAGTGGCGGGGGGTTCTTCAATGAGCAGTTCTTC. Protein: CASSGGGFFNEQFF.